One and the same sample provided the 27 T cell receptor beta chains below, sequenced in a study of CD8 T cells in Susac syndrome. cDNA came from 0.5 to 1 ug RNA primed by random hexamers. A single record per CDR3 protein comes from TCRdb applying MiXCR to the immunoSEQ multiplex PCR reads. The data hold 250,000 or so distinct CDR3 sequences, with approximately 92% observed a single time. Specimen: CD4+ T cells from PBMCs. The receptors shown here come from a human donor with multiple sclerosis.

The chain is built from TRBV2 and TRBJ1-6; TRBD1 matches 8 bases. The trim removed 5 bases at V and 9 bases at J, leaving 12 bases unmatched. This CDR3 is built from 16 residues. Germline lookup yields CDR1 SNHLY and CDR2 FYNNEI. The CDR3 reads CASSSEPTGVGSPLHF. For the CDR3, the DNA is TGTGCCAGCAGTTCGGAACCGACAGGGGTTGGTTCACCCCTCCACTTT.

This chain uses TRBV18 with TRBJ2-7; TRBD1 matches at 7 bases. The V gene's germline CDR1 is KGHSH and CDR2 LQKENI. Losses at the gene ends were 1 base for V and 4 bases for J; bases not matched to a gene: 4. The CDR3 length is 14 residues. The DNA for the CDR3 is TGTGCCAGCTCACCACAGGGACAGTCGTACGAGCAGTACTTC. It is translated as CASSPQGQSYEQYF.

The gene calls are TRBV5-6 and TRBJ2-1; 9 nucleotides match TRBD2. This CDR3 comprises 17 residues. Germline V gene lookup returns CDR1 SGHDT and CDR2 YYEEEE. The trim removed 0 bases at V and 10 bases at J, leaving 14 bases unmatched. Here the CDR3 reads CASSLEVRGRAGGEQFF. Here the CDR3 DNA reads TGTGCCAGCAGCTTGGAGGTGCGCGGGAGGGCCGGTGGAGAGCAGTTCTTC.

The chain couples TRBV9 to TRBJ2-2; D not certain. The V and J ends lost 2 bases and 6 bases respectively, with 8 bases between them. The CDR3 contains 13 residues. CDR1 is SGDLS and CDR2 is YYNGEE in the germline V gene. This chain's CDR3 is CASSVQVPGELFF. The DNA for the CDR3 is TGTGCCAGCAGCGTCCAAGTCCCCGGGGAGCTGTTTTTT.

The chain is built from TRBV28 and TRBJ2-7; 7 bases map to TRBD1. Germline V lookup: CDR1 MDHEN, CDR2 SYDVKM. V was clipped by 2 bases and J by 3 bases; unmatched bases: 13. The CDR3 contains 17 residues. The CDR3 is CASSLRSRQGVVYEQYF. CDR3 sequence (DNA): TGTGCCAGCAGTTTACGCAGTAGACAGGGAGTAGTCTACGAGCAGTACTTC.

The V gene is TRBV5-4, the J gene TRBJ1-2, with TRBD1 as a possible D gene (5 bases). The CDR3 runs to 16 residues. With 4 bases removed from V and 2 bases from J, the gap between germline ends came to 18 bases. Germline lookup yields CDR1 SGHNT and CDR2 YYREEE (reference sequence). In DNA form, the CDR3 reads TGTGCCAGCAGCCCACCCCCAAGGGCAGGGAACTATGGCTACACCTTC. Its translation is CASSPPPRAGNYGYTF.

V and J are TRBV12-3 or TRBV12-4 and TRBJ2-3; no definite D call. Trimming took 6 bases from V and 6 from J, leaving 13 bases between them. CDR3 length: 13 amino acids. The CDR3 is CASSPQTPDTQYF. In DNA, the CDR3 is TGTGCCAGCAGCCCTCAAACTCCCGATACGCAGTATTTT.

This chain joins TRBV20-1 and TRBJ1-2; no definite D call. The V and J ends lost 0 bases and 5 bases respectively, with 16 bases between them. The CDR3 has 15 residues. The germline gives CDR1 DFQATT, CDR2 SNEGSKA (reference sequence). CDR3 in amino acids: CSARDPGSHPYGYTF. The CDR3 nucleotides read TGCAGTGCTAGAGATCCAGGCAGCCACCCTTATGGCTACACCTTC.

The rearrangement links TRBV25-1 to TRBJ2-3; D is unresolved. The germline V and J ends were trimmed by 8 bases and 2 bases, with 11 bases remaining between them. CDR1 MGHDK and CDR2 SYGVNS come from the germline V gene. CDR3 size: 13 residues. The CDR3 DNA sequence: TGTGCCAGCTCATCCCGGGTCACAGATACGCAGTATTTT. Translating gives CASSSRVTDTQYF. Looking up the rest from reference TRBV25-1 and TRBJ2-3 gives the full variable domain: EADIYQTPRYLVIGTGKKITLECSQTMGHDKMYWYQQDPGMELHLIHYSYGVNSTEKGDLSSESTVSRIRTEHFPLTLESARPSHTSQYLCASSSRVTDTQYFGPGTRLTVL.

The chain carries TRBV30 and TRBJ2-3, with TRBD2 as a possible D gene (5 bases). CDR1 is GTSNPN and CDR2 is SVGIG in the germline V gene (reference sequence). The CDR3 runs to 13 residues. Trimming removed 8 bases from V and 3 bases from J, with 15 bases in between. The CDR3, as DNA: TGTGCCCGAGAGCGGCTAGGGACAGATACGCAGTATTTT. It is translated as CARERLGTDTQYF.

Only one count was recorded for this clonotype. The chain combines TRBV5-1 with TRBJ2-7, with TRBD1 matching 11 bases. Germline-derived CDR1 and CDR2 are SGHRS and YFSETQ. The CDR3 sequence is 15 residues long. The V gene end was trimmed by 4 bases and the J gene end by 0 bases; junction bases not matched to a gene: 3. This chain's CDR3 is CASSKGQGASYEQYV. CDR3 coding DNA: TGCGCCAGCAGCAAAGGACAGGGGGCCTCCTACGAGCAGTACGTC.

In nucleotides, the CDR3 is TGTGCCAGCAGCTTAACGTGGGTTGCCACTGAAGCTTTCTTT. The encoded protein is CASSLTWVATEAFF. V is TRBV7-9 and J is TRBJ1-1; D uncertain. Trimming stripped 2 bases from V and 4 bases from J, with 11 bases between. Germline V gene lookup returns CDR1 SEHNR and CDR2 FQNEAQ (reference sequence). This CDR3 region has 14 residues.

The chain couples TRBV29-1 to TRBJ1-4, with D perhaps matching TRBD1 (5 bases). Per the germline V gene, CDR1 is SQVTM and CDR2 is ANQGSEA. This CDR3 has 14 residues. V lost 6 bases and J lost 6, with 17 bases in between. CDR3 in DNA: TGCAGCGTCACACCGGGGGGAGGTCATGAAAAACTGTTTTTT. This codes for CSVTPGGGHEKLFF. Full variable domain (outside the CDR3, taken from reference TRBV29-1 and TRBJ1-4): SAVISQKPSRDICQRGTSLTIQCQVDSQVTMMFWYRQQPGQSLTLIATANQGSEATYESGFVIDKFPISRPNLTFSTLTVSNMSPEDSSIYLCSVTPGGGHEKLFFGSGTQLSVL.

The V gene is TRBV7-2, the J gene TRBJ2-3; 7 bases match TRBD2. Germline V gene sequence: CDR1 SGHTA, CDR2 FQGNSA. The CDR3 is 15 amino acids. V trimming: 4 bases; J trimming: 1 base; junction bases outside the gene matches: 5. The CDR3 DNA reads as TGTGCCAGCAGCTCCTCTAGCGGCCGCACAGATACGCAGTATTTT. It codes for CASSSSSGRTDTQYF. The whole variable domain, filled in from reference TRBV7-2 and TRBJ2-3, reads GAGVSQSPSNKVTEKGKDVELRCDPISGHTALYWYRQSLGQGLEFLIYFQGNSAPDKSGLPSDRFSAERTGGSVSTLTIQRTQQEDSAVYLCASSSSSGRTDTQYFGPGTRLTVL.

V and J are TRBV30 and TRBJ2-2, with 8 bases matching TRBD1. Germline V gene lookup returns CDR1 GTSNPN and CDR2 SVGIG (reference sequence). Trimming took 4 bases from V and 7 from J; bases not matched to a gene: 5. The CDR3 consists of 13 residues. The CDR3 bases are TGTGCCTGGACAGGGGGCCACTTCGGGGAGCTGTTTTTT. It encodes CAWTGGHFGELFF.

The chain employs TRBV5-5 and TRBJ2-7; TRBD2 matches 7 bases. V lost 6 bases to trimming and J lost 7 bases; unmatched junction nucleotides: 16. CDR1 and CDR2 (germline): SGHKS, YYEKEE (reference sequence). The length of the CDR3 is 15 residues. The CDR3 loop reads CASTRTFGGAGEQYF. The CDR3 DNA is TGTGCCAGCACCCGAACTTTCGGGGGAGCGGGGGAGCAGTACTTC.

The J gene is TRBJ1-2, the V gene TRBV10-3; D perhaps matches TRBD1 (5 bases). The germline CDR1 and CDR2 sequences are ENHRY and SYGVKD. V lost 3 bases and J 2 bases, leaving 7 bases between the germline ends. The CDR3 has 13 residues. For the CDR3, the DNA is TGTGCCATCAGTGAAGACAGAAACTATGGCTACACCTTC. Protein: CAISEDRNYGYTF.

This rearrangement joins TRBV12-3 or TRBV12-4 to TRBJ2-2, with D hard to call. V lost 10 bases to trimming and J lost 2 bases, with 17 bases between them. There are 15 residues in the CDR3. CDR3 sequence reads: CAIYGLTLNTGELFF. The DNA of the CDR3 is TGTGCCATCTACGGGTTAACACTCAACACCGGGGAGCTGTTTTTT.

This sequence joins TRBV12-3 or TRBV12-4 and TRBJ2-6; tentatively, D is TRBD1 or TRBD2 (5 bases each). The V gene lost 7 bases and the J gene lost 1 base, with 11 bases spanning the gap. The CDR3 length is 15 residues. In DNA, the CDR3 is TGTGCCAGCACCCTGGGACGTTCTGGGGCCAACGTCCTGACTTTC. Translated: CASTLGRSGANVLTF.

The chain has TRBV10-3 and TRBJ1-1; TRBD1 might be the D (6 bases). Germline assignment: CDR1 ENHRY and CDR2 SYGVKD. This CDR3 is 14 amino acids long. Trimming shortened V by 10 bases and J by 1 base, and 16 bases separated the two germline ends. CDR3 nucleotides: TGTGCCACCTCGAAGACAGGCCCGAACACTGAAGCTTTCTTT. Protein: CATSKTGPNTEAFF.

The CDR3 nucleotides read TGCAGTGCTATATTTCCAGGGGATAATTCACCCCTCCACTTT. Encoded protein: CSAIFPGDNSPLHF. This rearrangement joins TRBV20-1 to TRBJ1-6; D perhaps matches TRBD1 (6 bases). Trimming removed 4 bases from V and 5 bases from J, with 12 bases in between. Per the germline V gene, CDR1 is DFQATT and CDR2 is SNEGSKA (reference sequence). The CDR3 is 14 residues long.

In DNA form, the CDR3 reads TGTGCCAGCAGTTTCTTTATTAGGGGGGCCCTGCTGAATGGCTACACCTTC. Translation: CASSFFIRGALLNGYTF. The chain is built from TRBV12-3 or TRBV12-4 and TRBJ1-2; D is possibly TRBD1 (6 bases). There are 17 residues in the CDR3. V was pared by 3 bases and J by 6 bases, with 23 bases between.

CDR3 bases: TGCAGCGTTGAGGTAGCGGATTCCACAGATACGCAGTATTTT. Amino acid sequence: CSVEVADSTDTQYF. The gene calls are TRBV29-1 and TRBJ2-3, with D tentatively TRBD2 (6 bases). Germline V gives CDR1 SQVTM, CDR2 ANQGSEA. The CDR3 is 14 residues long. Deletions cut 3 bases from V and 2 bases from J, with 12 bases between.

This chain joins TRBV5-6 and TRBJ2-4; D is perhaps TRBD2 (6 bases). V was cut by 1 base and J by 7 bases, with 9 bases left in between. The CDR3 runs to 13 residues. Germline CDR1 is SGHDT and CDR2 is YYEEEE. CDR3 in amino acids: CASSLRGLNIQYF. The DNA for the CDR3 is TGTGCCAGCAGCTTGCGGGGGTTGAACATTCAGTACTTC.

V usage is TRBV20-1 and J usage is TRBJ2-7, with no clear D. CDR1 DFQATT and CDR2 SNEGSKA come from the germline V gene (reference sequence). The V and J ends lost 8 bases and 3 bases respectively, with 14 bases between them. The CDR3 has 12 amino acids. As DNA, the CDR3 is TGCAGTCGCCCCCCCTGGAACTACGAGCAGTACGTC. Translated: CSRPPWNYEQYV.

The chain is built from TRBV12-3 or TRBV12-4 and TRBJ1-3; no firm D call. Trimming took off 6 bases at V and 4 bases at J, with 13 bases between the two ends. The CDR3 length is 14 residues. The CDR3 sequence: CASSRAREGNTIYF. The DNA for the CDR3 is TGTGCCAGCAGCCGAGCCCGGGAGGGAAACACCATATATTTT.

The chain employs TRBV27 and TRBJ2-7, with 7 bases identical to TRBD1. Germline CDR1 is MNHEY and CDR2 is SMNVEV (reference sequence). The CDR3 sequence is 13 residues long. The V gene end was trimmed by 5 bases and the J gene end by 5 bases; junction bases not matched to a gene: 6. CDR3 sequence: CASSPRGSHEQYF. The CDR3 nucleotides read TGTGCCAGCAGTCCCAGGGGGTCTCACGAGCAGTACTTC.